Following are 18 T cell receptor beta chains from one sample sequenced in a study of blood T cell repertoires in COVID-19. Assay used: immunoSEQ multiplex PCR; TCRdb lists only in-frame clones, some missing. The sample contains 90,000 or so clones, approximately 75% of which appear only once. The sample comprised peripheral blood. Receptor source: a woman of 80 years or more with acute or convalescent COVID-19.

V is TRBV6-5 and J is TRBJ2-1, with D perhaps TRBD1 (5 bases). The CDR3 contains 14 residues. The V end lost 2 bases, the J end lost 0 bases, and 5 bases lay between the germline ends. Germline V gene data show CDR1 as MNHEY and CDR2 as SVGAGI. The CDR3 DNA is TGTGCCAGCAGTTACGACAGCTCCTACAATGAGCAGTTCTTC. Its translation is CASSYDSSYNEQFF.

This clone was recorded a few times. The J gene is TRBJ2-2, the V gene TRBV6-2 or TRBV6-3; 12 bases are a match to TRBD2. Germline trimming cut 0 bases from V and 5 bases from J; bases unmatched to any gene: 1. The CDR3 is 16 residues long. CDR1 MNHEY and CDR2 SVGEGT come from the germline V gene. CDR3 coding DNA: TGTGCCAGCAGTTACTCCGGGACTAGCGGGACCGGGGAGCTGTTTTTT. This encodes CASSYSGTSGTGELFF.

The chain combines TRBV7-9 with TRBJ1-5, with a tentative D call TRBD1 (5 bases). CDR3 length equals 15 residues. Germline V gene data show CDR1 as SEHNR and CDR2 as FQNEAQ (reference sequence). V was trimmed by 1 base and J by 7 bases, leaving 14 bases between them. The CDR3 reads CASSLGSGAGQPQHF. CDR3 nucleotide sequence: TGTGCCAGCAGCTTAGGTTCTGGGGCAGGGCAGCCCCAGCATTTT.

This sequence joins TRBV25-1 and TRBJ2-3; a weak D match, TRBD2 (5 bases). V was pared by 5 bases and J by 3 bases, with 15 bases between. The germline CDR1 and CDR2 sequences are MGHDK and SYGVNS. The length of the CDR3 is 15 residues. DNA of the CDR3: TGTGCCAGCAGTCCTAAAGAGGGTTGGACAGATACGCAGTATTTT. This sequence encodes CASSPKEGWTDTQYF. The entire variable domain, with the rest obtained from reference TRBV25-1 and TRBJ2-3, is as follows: EADIYQTPRYLVIGTGKKITLECSQTMGHDKMYWYQQDPGMELHLIHYSYGVNSTEKGDLSSESTVSRIRTEHFPLTLESARPSHTSQYLCASSPKEGWTDTQYFGPGTRLTVL.

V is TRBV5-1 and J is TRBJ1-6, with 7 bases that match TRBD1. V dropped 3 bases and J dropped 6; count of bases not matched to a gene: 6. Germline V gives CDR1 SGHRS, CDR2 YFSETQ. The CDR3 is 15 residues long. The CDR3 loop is CASSWRQGSNSPLHF. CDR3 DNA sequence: TGCGCCAGCAGCTGGAGACAGGGAAGTAATTCACCCCTCCACTTT.

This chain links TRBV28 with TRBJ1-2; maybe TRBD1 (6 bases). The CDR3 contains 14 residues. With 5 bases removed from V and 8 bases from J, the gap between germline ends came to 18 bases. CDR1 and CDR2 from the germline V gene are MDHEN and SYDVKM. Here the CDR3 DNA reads TGTGCCAGCAGTCTCACCCCAACAGGGTACGGCTACACCTTC. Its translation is CASSLTPTGYGYTF.

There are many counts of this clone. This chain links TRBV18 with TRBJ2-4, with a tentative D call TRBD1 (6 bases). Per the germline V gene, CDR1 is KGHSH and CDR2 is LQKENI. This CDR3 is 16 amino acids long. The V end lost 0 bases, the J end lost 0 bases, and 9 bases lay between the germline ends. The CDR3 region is CASSPPGDIAKNIQYF. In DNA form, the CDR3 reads TGTGCCAGCTCACCACCGGGGGACATAGCCAAAAACATTCAGTACTTC.

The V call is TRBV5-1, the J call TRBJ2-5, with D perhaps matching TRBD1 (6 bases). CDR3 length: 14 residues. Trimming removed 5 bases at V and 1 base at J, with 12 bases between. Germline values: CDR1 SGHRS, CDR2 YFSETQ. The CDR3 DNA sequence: TGCGCCAGCAGTCCAGGGACACGCCAAGAGACCCAGTACTTC. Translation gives CASSPGTRQETQYF.

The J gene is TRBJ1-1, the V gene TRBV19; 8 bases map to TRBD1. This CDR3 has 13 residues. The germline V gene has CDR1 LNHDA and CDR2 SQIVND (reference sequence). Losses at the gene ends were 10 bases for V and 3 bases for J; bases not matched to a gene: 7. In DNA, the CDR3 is TGTGCCACTCGGGGACAGGACTACACTGAAGCTTTCTTT. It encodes CATRGQDYTEAFF.

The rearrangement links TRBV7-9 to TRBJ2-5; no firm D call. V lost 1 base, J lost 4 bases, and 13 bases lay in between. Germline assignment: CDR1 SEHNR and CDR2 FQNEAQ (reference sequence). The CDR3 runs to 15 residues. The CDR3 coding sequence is TGTGCCAGCAGCTTAGGAATCCATGGGCGAGAGACCCAGTACTTC. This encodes CASSLGIHGRETQYF. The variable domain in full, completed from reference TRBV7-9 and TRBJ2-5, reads DTGVSQNPRHKITKRGQNVTFRCDPISEHNRLYWYRQTLGQGPEFLTYFQNEAQLEKSRLLSDRFSAERPKGSFSTLEIQRTEQGDSAMYLCASSLGIHGRETQYFGPGTRLLVL.

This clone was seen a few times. The DNA of the CDR3 is TGTGCCAGCAGTTACCGCAGGCTTACGAACACTGAAGCTTTCTTT. It encodes CASSYRRLTNTEAFF. The chain is built from TRBV6-5 and TRBJ1-1, with D unresolved. CDR1 is MNHEY and CDR2 is SVGAGI in the germline V gene. Trimming took 2 bases from V and 1 from J, leaving 11 bases between them. The length of the CDR3 is 15 residues.

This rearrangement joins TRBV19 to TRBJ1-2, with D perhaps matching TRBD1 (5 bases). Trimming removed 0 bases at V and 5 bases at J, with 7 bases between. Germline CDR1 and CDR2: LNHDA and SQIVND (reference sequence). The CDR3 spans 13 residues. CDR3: CASSIDRAYGYTF. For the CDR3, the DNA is TGTGCCAGTAGTATAGACAGGGCGTATGGCTACACCTTC.

CDR3 residues: CATSTGGTNEKLFF. DNA of the CDR3: TGTGCCACCAGTACAGGGGGAACTAATGAAAAACTGTTTTTT. The rearrangement links TRBV24-1 to TRBJ1-4; TRBD1 agrees at 8 bases. Germline assignment: CDR1 KGHDR and CDR2 SFDVKD. V dropped 6 bases and J dropped 1; count of bases not matched to a gene: 0. The CDR3 is made up of 14 amino acids.

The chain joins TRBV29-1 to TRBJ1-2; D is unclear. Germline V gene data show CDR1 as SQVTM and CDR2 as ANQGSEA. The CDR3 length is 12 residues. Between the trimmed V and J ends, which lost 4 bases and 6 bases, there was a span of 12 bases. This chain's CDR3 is CSVGNSVDGYTF. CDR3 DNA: TGCAGCGTTGGGAATAGCGTCGATGGCTACACCTTC.

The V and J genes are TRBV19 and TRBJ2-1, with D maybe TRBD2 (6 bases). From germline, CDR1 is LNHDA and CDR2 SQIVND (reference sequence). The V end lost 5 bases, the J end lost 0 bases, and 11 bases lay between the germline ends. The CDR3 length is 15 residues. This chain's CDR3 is CASSWRGSSYNEQFF. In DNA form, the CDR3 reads TGTGCCAGTAGTTGGCGGGGCAGCTCCTACAATGAGCAGTTCTTC.

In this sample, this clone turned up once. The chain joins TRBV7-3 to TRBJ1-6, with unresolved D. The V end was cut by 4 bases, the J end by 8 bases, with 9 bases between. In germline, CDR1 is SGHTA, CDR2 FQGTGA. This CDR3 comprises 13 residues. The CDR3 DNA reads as TGTGCCAGCAGCTACGGGTTCGATTCACCCCTCCACTTT. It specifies CASSYGFDSPLHF.

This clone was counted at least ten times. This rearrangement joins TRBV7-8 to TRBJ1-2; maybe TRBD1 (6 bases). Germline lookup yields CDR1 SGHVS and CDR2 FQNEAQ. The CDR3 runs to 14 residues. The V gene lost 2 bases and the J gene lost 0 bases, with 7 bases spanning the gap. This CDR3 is CASSLTGTNYGYTF. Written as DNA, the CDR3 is TGTGCCAGCAGCTTAACAGGGACTAACTATGGCTACACCTTC.

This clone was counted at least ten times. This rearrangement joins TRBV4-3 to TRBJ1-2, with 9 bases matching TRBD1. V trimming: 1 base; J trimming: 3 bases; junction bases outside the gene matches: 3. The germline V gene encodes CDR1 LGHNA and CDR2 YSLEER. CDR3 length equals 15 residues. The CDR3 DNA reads TGCGCCAGCAGCCAAGTAAGGGACAGGGACTATGGCTACACCTTC. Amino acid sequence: CASSQVRDRDYGYTF.